This T cell receptor (beta chain) was sequenced during a study of cytomegalovirus exposure and HLA in healthy donors. About the research overall: The platform used for the approximately 130 validation repertoires matched that of the roughly 670 first-cohort repertoires, a later analysis reported. General study findings and limits: The investigators catalogued 150 to 200 TCR beta chains as cytomegalovirus-associated. The tendency of first-cohort TCR clusters to co-occur in the 120 or so validation repertoires was identified by a subsequent analysis. Most TCR sequences proved rare, with some public TCRs found in many donors.

Trimming at V came to 0 bases and at J to 3 bases, leaving 5 bases not matched to a gene. Germline-derived CDR1 and CDR2 are SEHNR and FQNEAQ (reference sequence). CDR3 length: 15 amino acids. For this clone: Its antigen is not identified.

Assay used: immunoSEQ multiplex PCR; TCRdb lists only in-frame clones, some missing. The sample holds about 100,000 clones, about 95% seen once. V is TRBV7-9 and J is TRBJ2-7; 7 bases align to TRBD1. This receptor was identified in a woman under 30 in good health and CMV-seronegative. Specimen: PBMCs. The DNA of the CDR3 is TGTGCCAGCAGCTTAGCAGGGGGCCGACACTACGAGCAGTACTTC. It yields the protein CASSLAGGRHYEQYF.